Each of the 28 T cell receptor beta chains below was sequenced from the same sample in a study of Graves' ophthalmopathy and Graves' hyperthyroidism. The study amplified TCR beta CDR3 regions using RNA transcripts. The first round was an RT-PCR with HTBI primers, and the second round was a multiplex PCR. TCRdb re-called the multiplex PCR reads through MiXCR, storing one row per CDR3 protein. The sample lists about 370,000 distinct CDR3 sequences; roughly 17% were seen once. The sample was peripheral blood. The receptors come from an adult woman with stable Graves' hyperthyroidism.

The table lists this clonotype with many counts. The chain is built from TRBV12-3 or TRBV12-4 and TRBJ1-5; D is ambiguous. V lost 2 bases to trimming and J lost 0 bases, with 5 bases between them. CDR3 length: 14 residues. Here the CDR3 reads CASSLLGSNQPQHF. The CDR3 coding sequence is TGTGCCAGCAGTTTACTGGGTAGCAATCAGCCCCAGCATTTT.

This clonotype was detected many times. The chain uses TRBV29-1 and TRBJ2-7; D could derive from TRBD1 or TRBD2 (5 bases each). Germline CDR1 SQVTM, CDR2 ANQGSEA. Trimming stripped 1 base from V and 3 bases from J, with 13 bases between. The CDR3 is made up of 14 amino acids. The CDR3 spells CSVEASGTNYEQYF. The DNA for the CDR3 is TGCAGCGTTGAAGCCTCCGGGACCAACTACGAGCAGTACTTC.

In regard to this clonotype: A much more abundant neighbour one base away suggests this may be a read error. The gene calls are TRBV20-1 and TRBJ2-7; 8 bases agree with TRBD1. After removal of 8 bases from V and 0 bases from J, the junction contained 9 bases not matched to a gene. There are 14 residues in the CDR3. CDR1 is DFQATT and CDR2 is SNEGSKA in the germline V gene (reference sequence). As DNA, the CDR3 is TGCAGTTCGCGGGGACAGGCAAGCTCCTACGAGCAGTACTTC. Encoded protein: CSSRGQASSYEQYF.

J is TRBJ2-7 and V is TRBV4-1, with 12 positions matching TRBD2. The CDR3 spans 15 residues. Losses at the gene ends were 4 bases for V and 2 bases for J; bases not matched to a gene: 3. The germline V gene has CDR1 MGHRA and CDR2 YSYEKL. In DNA form, the CDR3 reads TGCGCCAGCAGCCGGACTAGCGGGGCAACCTACGAGCAGTACTTC. Encoded protein: CASSRTSGATYEQYF.

Many counts were recorded for this clonotype. This rearrangement joins TRBV12-3 or TRBV12-4 to TRBJ2-7; D is undetermined. The CDR3 totals 12 residues. The V gene lost 4 bases and the J gene lost 4 bases, with 8 bases spanning the gap. CDR3 amino acids: CASSSPQYEQYF. The CDR3 nucleotides are TGTGCCAGCAGTTCCCCCCAGTACGAGCAGTACTTC.

There are many counts of this clonotype. This chain joins TRBV19 and TRBJ2-5; D gene uncertain. Germline assignment: CDR1 LNHDA and CDR2 SQIVND (reference sequence). Trimming stripped 10 bases from V and 5 bases from J, with 17 bases between. CDR3 length equals 13 residues. The CDR3 nucleotides are TGTGCCACCTCAACGACCCGCTCGGAGACCCAGTACTTC. It specifies CATSTTRSETQYF.

Note on this clonotype: A much larger clone lies a single base off, so this may be a read error. No conserved phenylalanine or tryptophan is present at the end of the CDR3, so a read error is the likely explanation. The chain carries TRBV24-1 and TRBJ2-2, with a weak D call TRBD2 (6 bases). V was trimmed by 10 bases and J by 1 base, leaving 15 bases between them. In germline, CDR1 is KGHDR, CDR2 SFDVKD. This CDR3 has 15 residues. CDR3 amino acids: CATSPGGLNTGELFL. CDR3 in DNA: TGTGCCACTAGCCCCGGGGGATTGAACACCGGGGAGCTGTTTTTG.

The CDR3 nucleotides are TGTGCCAGCAGTTACTCGACATCCGGGGACACTGAAGCTTTCTTT. This encodes CASSYSTSGDTEAFF. The chain couples TRBV6-5 to TRBJ1-1; D gene ambiguous. V was pared by 0 bases and J by 3 bases, with 11 bases between. The length of the CDR3 is 15 residues. In germline, CDR1 is MNHEY, CDR2 SVGAGI.

There are many counts of this clonotype. This rearrangement joins TRBV2 to TRBJ2-7, with 11 bases identical to TRBD1. Trimming at V came to 6 bases and at J to 6 bases, leaving 4 bases not matched to a gene. CDR1 SNHLY and CDR2 FYNNEI come from the germline V gene. This CDR3 has 13 residues. CDR3 residues: CASSAGQGVEQYF. DNA for the CDR3: TGTGCCAGCAGCGCGGGACAGGGGGTCGAGCAGTACTTC.

The chain recombines TRBV25-1 with TRBJ2-7; 8 nucleotides match TRBD1. V shed 5 bases, J shed 5 bases, and the junction held 23 bases outside the gene matches. The germline V gene encodes CDR1 MGHDK and CDR2 SYGVNS. The CDR3 runs 19 residues. CDR3 nucleotide sequence: TGTGCCAGCAGTCCGCAGCTGGTTTCGGGACAGGTCCAGTGGGACGAGCAGTACTTC. Its protein is CASSPQLVSGQVQWDEQYF.

This clonotype showed up just once. The chain combines TRBV28 with TRBJ1-1; possible D gene TRBD1, 6 bases. CDR1 is MDHEN and CDR2 is SYDVKM in the germline V gene. The length of the CDR3 is 14 residues. Trimming cost V 6 bases and J 6 bases, with 17 bases left between them. The CDR3 protein is CASSGQSGVAEAFF. The CDR3 coding sequence is TGTGCCAGCAGCGGACAGTCGGGGGTCGCTGAAGCTTTCTTT.

This clonotype was counted at least ten times. CDR3 sequence reads: CATSDRITTSGRNTGELFF. CDR3 nucleotide sequence: TGTGCCACCAGTGATCGGATTACGACTAGCGGGAGGAACACCGGGGAGCTGTTTTTT. This chain links TRBV24-1 with TRBJ2-2, with 12 nucleotides matching TRBD2. Trimming took 3 bases from V and 1 from J; bases not matched to a gene: 8. The germline V gene encodes CDR1 KGHDR and CDR2 SFDVKD. The CDR3 loop spans 19 amino acids.

This clonotype has at least ten counts. The rearrangement links TRBV7-8 to TRBJ2-5; no reliable D call. V lost 1 base, J lost 5 bases, and 14 bases lay in between. CDR1 and CDR2 (germline): SGHVS, FQNEAQ. The CDR3 has 15 amino acids. The CDR3 loop reads CASSLGTFIAETQYF. Here the CDR3 DNA reads TGTGCCAGCAGCTTAGGGACCTTTATCGCGGAGACCCAGTACTTC.

This clonotype was detected only once. The genes are TRBV9 and TRBJ1-2; 7 bases match TRBD1. Germline V gives CDR1 SGDLS, CDR2 YYNGEE. J was trimmed by 3 bases and V by 3 bases; bases with no gene match: 11. CDR3 length: 16 residues. The CDR3 nucleotides read TGTGCCAGCAGCGCAACCGGGACAGCGGGGTACTATGGCTACACCTTC. It specifies CASSATGTAGYYGYTF.

This clonotype was recorded at least ten times. This chain connects TRBV5-6 to TRBJ2-7; D may be TRBD2 (6 bases). The V gene's germline CDR1 is SGHDT and CDR2 YYEEEE. This CDR3 is 14 amino acids long. Trimming cost V 0 bases and J 6 bases, with 13 bases left between them. DNA for the CDR3: TGTGCCAGCAGCTTGGAAGCTGGGGGAGGCGAGCAGTACTTC. Translated: CASSLEAGGGEQYF.

This clonotype has only one observation. A read error may produce the germline difference seen at one junction end. This rearrangement joins TRBV28 to TRBJ1-3, with D unresolved. The CDR3 is 14 residues long. CDR1 and CDR2 from the germline V gene are MDHEN and SYDVKM. The CDR3: CASSFAISGNTIYF. The CDR3 DNA follows: TGTGCCAGCAGTTTTGCCATCTCTGGAAACACTATATATTTT.

This clonotype was found many times. The chain employs TRBV7-9 and TRBJ2-2, with TRBD1 matching over 7 bases. Per the germline V gene, CDR1 is SEHNR and CDR2 is FQNEAQ (reference sequence). Trimming removed 1 base from V and 5 bases from J; junction bases left unmatched: 4. The CDR3 consists of 15 residues. The CDR3 region is CASSLGGQATGELFF. In nucleotides, the CDR3 is TGTGCCAGCAGCTTAGGTGGACAGGCGACCGGGGAGCTGTTTTTT.

This clonotype was detected many times. The V and J genes are TRBV20-1 and TRBJ1-3; 7 bases match TRBD1. The germline V gene has CDR1 DFQATT and CDR2 SNEGSKA (reference sequence). This CDR3 contains 14 residues. The ends lost 0 bases at V and 9 bases at J; junction bases unmatched: 8. In DNA, the CDR3 is TGCAGTGCTAGAGATCCCAGACAGGGCGGCACCATATATTTT. Translated, it gives CSARDPRQGGTIYF.

This clonotype appeared once. The V and J genes are TRBV30 and TRBJ2-7; TRBD2 is a possible D gene (5 bases). V lost 0 bases to trimming and J lost 9 bases, with 15 bases between them. Germline V gene lookup returns CDR1 GTSNPN and CDR2 SVGIG (reference sequence). The CDR3 contains 13 residues. The CDR3 nucleotides read TGTGCCTGGAGTGTCCAAGCCCTGAGGGTGCAGTACTTC. This translates into CAWSVQALRVQYF.

In this sample, this clonotype turned up many times. The V call is TRBV28, the J call TRBJ2-7, with a tentative D call TRBD2 (6 bases). CDR1 MDHEN and CDR2 SYDVKM come from the germline V gene. The CDR3 spans 15 residues. The V and J ends lost 2 bases and 6 bases respectively, with 17 bases between them. This CDR3 reads CASSLVWGRWSEQYF. The CDR3 nucleotides are TGTGCCAGCAGTTTAGTATGGGGGAGGTGGAGCGAGCAGTACTTC. Based on the CDR3 plus reference TRBV28 and TRBJ2-7, the full variable domain is DVKVTQSSRYLVKRTGEKVFLECVQDMDHENMFWYRQDPGLGLRLIYFSYDVKMKEKGDIPEGYSVSREKKERFSLILESASTNQTSMYLCASSLVWGRWSEQYFGPGTRLTVT.

This clonotype was seen many times. V gene TRBV7-8 combines with J gene TRBJ2-5; D gene uncertain. The V end lost 1 base, the J end lost 7 bases, and 13 bases lay between the germline ends. This CDR3 region has 14 residues. Germline CDR1 and CDR2: SGHVS and FQNEAQ. CDR3 sequence (DNA): TGTGCCAGCAGCTTAGAGGGCGTGTTCGGGACCCAGTACTTC. Translated: CASSLEGVFGTQYF.

In regard to this clonotype: It may be a read error: a sequence one base away is much more abundant. The conserved final phenylalanine or tryptophan is absent from the CDR3, which likely points to a read error. The chain is built from TRBV10-3 and TRBJ1-2, with D hard to call. The V end was cut by 11 bases, the J end by 2 bases, with 12 bases between. The CDR3 is 12 amino acids. Per germline, CDR1 ENHRY and CDR2 SYGVKD. The CDR3 protein is CASRGSNYGYTY. The CDR3 nucleotides are TGTGCCTCAAGAGGGAGCAACTATGGCTACACCTAC.

This clonotype was seen repeatedly, ten times or more. J is TRBJ2-5 and V is TRBV11-2; D is unresolved. Per germline, CDR1 SGHAT and CDR2 FQNNGV. The V end lost 2 bases, the J end lost 5 bases, and 6 bases lay between the germline ends. CDR3 length: 12 residues. The CDR3 region has the DNA TGTGCCAGCAGCTTAATAACGGAGACCCAGTACTTC. Translated, it gives CASSLITETQYF.

This clonotype came up many times. This sequence joins TRBV7-2 and TRBJ2-7, with a weak D call TRBD1 (6 bases). This CDR3 has 15 amino acids. V was cut by 2 bases and J by 3 bases, with 14 bases left in between. The V gene's germline CDR1 is SGHTA and CDR2 FQGNSA. CDR3 sequence (DNA): TGTGCCAGCAGCTTAAGTTGGGACAAAGTCTACGAGCAGTACTTC. Its protein is CASSLSWDKVYEQYF.

This clonotype was observed many times. V gene TRBV7-2 combines with J gene TRBJ2-5, with TRBD1 identical over 8 bases. V lost 3 bases and J lost 2; bases outside the gene matches: 5. Germline V gene lookup returns CDR1 SGHTA and CDR2 FQGNSA. This CDR3 has 15 residues. CDR3 residues: CASSLDRVVQETQYF. The CDR3 nucleotides are TGTGCCAGCAGCTTGGACAGGGTGGTTCAAGAGACCCAGTACTTC. The whole variable domain, filled in from reference TRBV7-2 and TRBJ2-5, reads GAGVSQSPSNKVTEKGKDVELRCDPISGHTALYWYRQSLGQGLEFLIYFQGNSAPDKSGLPSDRFSAERTGGSVSTLTIQRTQQEDSAVYLCASSLDRVVQETQYFGPGTRLLVL.

The table lists this clonotype with many counts. The chain couples TRBV6-2 or TRBV6-3 to TRBJ2-7, with D possibly TRBD2 on 6 matching bases. The V gene lost 8 bases and the J gene lost 3 bases, with 14 bases spanning the gap. Germline CDR1 is MNHEY and CDR2 is SVGEGT. The CDR3 totals 13 residues. CDR3 DNA sequence: TGTGCCAGCCTGGGGCTGGGGGGCTACGAGCAGTACTTC. This sequence encodes CASLGLGGYEQYF.

This clonotype was seen repeatedly, ten times or more. CDR3 bases: TGCAGTGCTAGAACTTTGACTAGCGGGAGGGCTTTCTACGAGCAGTACTTC. This codes for CSARTLTSGRAFYEQYF. This chain joins TRBV20-1 and TRBJ2-7; 14 bases fit TRBD2. The CDR3 has 17 residues. The J segment lost 3 bases and the V segment lost 2 bases, leaving 9 bases of the junction unmatched. Germline CDR1 and CDR2: DFQATT and SNEGSKA (reference sequence).

This sequence joins TRBV6-1 and TRBJ2-2; D unresolved. Per germline, CDR1 MNHNS and CDR2 SASEGT. This CDR3 has 13 amino acids. V was shortened by 8 bases and J by 2 bases, with 9 bases between the two germline ends. The CDR3 DNA is TGTGCCAGCCAACGGGTTAACACCGGGGAGCTGTTTTTT. Amino acids: CASQRVNTGELFF.